The T cell receptor (beta chain) under discussion was sequenced for a study of shared clonotypes between healthy human individuals. Overall study results and limits: In this cohort, only blood was sampled, and tissue repertoires likely differ.

The CDR3 totals 16 residues. With 4 bases clipped from V and 3 bases from J, the junction kept 10 bases outside the gene matches. Germline CDR1 reads MNHNS; CDR2 reads SASEGT. Only CD45RO-negative cells positively selected for CCR7 counted as naive CD8 cells, so terminally differentiated effector memory CD45RA+ cells were excluded. The donors were adults (healthy and HIV-negative) with no recent acute infections or vaccinations. Comments on this clone: Its specificity is not known.

The test was conducted at deep level. Assay: immunoSEQ multiplex PCR; the TCRdb copy retains only in-frame clones and omits some. The sample carries about 2 million clones, about 95% recorded once. The J gene is TRBJ2-5, the V gene TRBV6-1; the match to TRBD2 covers 8 bases. This receptor was identified in a man younger than 35 in good health. The specimen was naive CD8+ T cells sorted from blood. The CDR3 loop reads CASSAVGAGGEETQYF. The CDR3 DNA sequence: TGTGCCAGCAGTGCGGTTGGCGCGGGGGGTGAAGAGACCCAGTACTTC.